Shown below are 20 T cell receptor beta chains from a single sample sequenced in a study of CD8 T cells in ankylosing spondylitis. TCRdb re-derived calls from the 5' RACE reads in MiXCR, one entry per CDR3 protein. Here the sample spans a few hundred thousand distinct CDR3 sequences, 20% to 25% being singletons. These receptors have no known antigen. The study's findings and limits: For ankylosing spondylitis blood, a TCR beta motif of several highly homologous variants appeared characteristic.

Sequenced material: blood, either unsorted or a sorted T cell fraction (not recorded which). The receptor source for this set is a male donor with ankylosing spondylitis.

This clonotype was seen a few times. This chain uses TRBV20-1 with TRBJ2-1; D may be TRBD2 (5 bases). The CDR3 is 13 amino acids. Germline CDR1 DFQATT, CDR2 SNEGSKA (reference sequence). V dropped 6 bases and J dropped 0 bases, with 9 bases sitting between them. In nucleotides, the CDR3 is TGCAGTGCCACGGGGTTCTCCTACAATGAGCAGTTCTTC. Amino acid sequence: CSATGFSYNEQFF.

V gene TRBV7-8 combines with J gene TRBJ1-1; no reliable D call. Trimming removed 1 base from V and 7 bases from J, with 10 bases in between. The CDR3 is 13 residues long. CDR1 is SGHVS, CDR2 FQNEAQ, per germline. In nucleotides, the CDR3 is TGTGCCAGCAGCTTAGGCCGCGCGGGTGAAGCTTTCTTT. Amino acids: CASSLGRAGEAFF.

The rearrangement links TRBV5-1 to TRBJ2-1; 10 bases are shared with TRBD2. CDR3 size: 16 residues. Germline V CDR1 and CDR2: SGHRS, YFSETQ. With 4 bases clipped from V and 4 bases from J, the junction kept 8 bases outside the gene matches. The CDR3 bases are TGCGCCAGCAGCCAAATGGGACTAGCGTTATACAATGAGCAGTTCTTC. The encoded protein is CASSQMGLALYNEQFF.

The CDR3 sequence is CASGSLYEQYF. In DNA form, the CDR3 reads TGTGCCAGCGGGAGTCTCTACGAGCAGTACTTC. The rearrangement links TRBV2 to TRBJ2-7; possibly TRBD2 for D (5 bases). The ends were cut back, 8 bases at V and 3 bases at J, with 8 bases in the middle. Germline assignment: CDR1 SNHLY and CDR2 FYNNEI. The CDR3 has 11 amino acids.

The table lists this clonotype with a few counts. V usage is TRBV3-1 and J usage is TRBJ1-1; no clear D gene. The CDR3 sequence is 14 residues long. Between the trimmed V and J ends, which lost 0 bases and 10 bases, there was a span of 15 bases. Per the germline V gene, CDR1 is LGHDT and CDR2 is YNNKEL (reference sequence). CDR3: CASSQDSRSRGAFF. CDR3 DNA sequence: TGTGCCAGCAGCCAAGATTCAAGGTCGCGGGGAGCTTTCTTT.

The V gene is TRBV14, the J gene TRBJ1-1; maybe TRBD1 (6 bases). CDR1 is SGHDN and CDR2 is FVKESK in the germline V gene. CDR3 size: 14 residues. Between the trimmed V and J ends, which lost 0 bases and 3 bases, there was a span of 8 bases. The CDR3 loop is CASSQDYRDTEAFF. The CDR3 DNA follows: TGTGCCAGCAGCCAAGATTACAGGGACACTGAAGCTTTCTTT.

V and J are TRBV7-2 and TRBJ2-3; TRBD2 is a possible D gene (6 bases). The V end lost 5 bases, the J end lost 6 bases, and 18 bases lay between the germline ends. Germline values: CDR1 SGHTA, CDR2 FQGNSA. The CDR3 consists of 15 residues. In DNA, the CDR3 is TGTGCCAGCAGCCCGCATGAGGGCGGGACGGATACGCAGTATTTT. Translating gives CASSPHEGGTDTQYF.

This clonotype was counted once. This sequence joins TRBV6-1 and TRBJ2-5; TRBD1 aligns across 8 bases. The CDR3 length is 14 residues. V was pared by 6 bases and J by 5 bases, with 8 bases of the junction left unmatched. The germline CDR1 and CDR2 sequences are MNHNS and SASEGT. The CDR3 DNA sequence: TGTGCCAGCAGGAACGACAGGGGCGGGGAGACCCAGTACTTC. Encoded protein: CASRNDRGGETQYF.

In DNA form, the CDR3 reads TGTGCCAGCAGACTCGGACAGGACGGGATTTACGAGCAGTACTTC. Its translation is CASRLGQDGIYEQYF. This sequence joins TRBV7-3 and TRBJ2-7, with 7 bases aligning to TRBD1. The CDR3 sequence is 15 residues long. Germline values: CDR1 SGHTA, CDR2 FQGTGA. The V and J ends lost 6 bases and 4 bases, in that order; junction bases with no gene match: 12.

J is TRBJ2-3 and V is TRBV11-2, with 9 bases lining up with TRBD2. The CDR3 is 18 residues long. Germline-derived CDR1 and CDR2 are SGHAT and FQNNGV. Trimming removed 4 bases from V and 6 bases from J; junction bases left unmatched: 17. CDR3 amino acids: CASSSSGRLAGTADTQYF. For the CDR3, the DNA is TGTGCCAGCAGCTCTAGTGGGCGGCTAGCGGGAACGGCGGATACGCAGTATTTT.

The genes are TRBV25-1 and TRBJ2-7, with 8 positions matching TRBD1. The CDR3 runs to 16 residues. Germline CDR1 is MGHDK and CDR2 is SYGVNS. Losses at the gene ends were 1 base for V and 3 bases for J; bases not matched to a gene: 8. The CDR3 region has the DNA TGTGCCAGCAGTGAATTGGGTGGACAGGGCGGCTACGAGCAGTACTTC. This encodes CASSELGGQGGYEQYF.

This clonotype was observed many times. The rearrangement joins TRBV7-9 to TRBJ1-3; the D is unclear. CDR1 SEHNR and CDR2 FQNEAQ come from the germline V gene (reference sequence). Trimming removed 1 base at V and 0 bases at J, with 10 bases between. The CDR3 covers 16 residues. The chain's CDR3 is CASSLVGSYSGNTIYF. The CDR3 bases are TGTGCCAGCAGCTTAGTTGGCAGCTACTCTGGAAACACCATATATTTT.

This rearrangement joins TRBV19 to TRBJ1-5; D gene uncertain. The CDR3 has 14 amino acids. Trimming stripped 3 bases from V and 9 bases from J, with 15 bases between. CDR1 and CDR2 from the germline V gene are LNHDA and SQIVND (reference sequence). CDR3 protein: CASSIWEDLTPQHF. DNA of the CDR3: TGTGCCAGTAGTATCTGGGAGGACCTGACGCCCCAGCATTTT.

V gene TRBV7-9 combines with J gene TRBJ2-1, with TRBD2 matching over 9 bases. The CDR3 has 14 residues. After removal of 5 bases from V and 6 bases from J, the junction contained 5 bases not matched to a gene. Germline CDR1 reads SEHNR; CDR2 reads FQNEAQ (reference sequence). The CDR3 loop reads CASSGSGSVNEQFF. DNA of the CDR3: TGTGCCAGCAGCGGTAGCGGGAGTGTCAATGAGCAGTTCTTC.

V and J are TRBV20-1 and TRBJ2-2; D uncertain. This CDR3 has 14 amino acids. V was pared by 1 base and J by 0 bases, with 6 bases between. CDR1 is DFQATT, CDR2 SNEGSKA, per germline (reference sequence). The CDR3 DNA reads as TGCAGTGCTAGAGGGTGGGCGAACACCGGGGAGCTGTTTTTT. Its translation: CSARGWANTGELFF.

A few counts support this clonotype. This chain uses TRBV20-1 with TRBJ2-6; a possible D gene is TRBD1 (5 bases). The germline CDR1 and CDR2 sequences are DFQATT and SNEGSKA (reference sequence). CDR3 length: 14 residues. V lost 1 base, J lost 2 bases, and 6 bases lay in between. The CDR3 is CSARVGAGANVLTF. CDR3 coding DNA: TGCAGTGCTAGAGTAGGGGCTGGGGCCAACGTCCTGACTTTC.

This clonotype has just a few counts. The V call is TRBV20-1, the J call TRBJ2-1, with 11 bases aligning to TRBD2. CDR3 length: 14 residues. Looked up from germline, CDR1 is DFQATT and CDR2 is SNEGSKA (reference sequence). The V segment lost 5 bases and the J segment 5 bases; nucleotides outside the gene matches: 5. The CDR3 here is CSAPRLAGHNEQFF. DNA of the CDR3: TGCAGTGCTCCACGACTAGCGGGACACAATGAGCAGTTCTTC.

This clonotype appeared a few times. The V gene is TRBV6-7, the J gene TRBJ2-7; D unclear. TRBV6-7 is an ORF; its function is uncertain. Trimming left V 5 bases short and J 6 bases short, with 5 bases between. The CDR3 has 10 residues. The chain's CDR3 is CASSRPEQYF. Written as DNA, the CDR3 is TGTGCCAGCAGTCGGCCCGAGCAGTACTTC.

This chain connects TRBV19 to TRBJ2-2; D not resolved. Germline assignment: CDR1 LNHDA and CDR2 SQIVND (reference sequence). The V gene lost 4 bases and the J gene lost 0 bases, with 6 bases spanning the gap. The CDR3 contains 14 residues. For the CDR3, the DNA is TGTGCCAGTAGTACTCAGGCGAACACCGGGGAGCTGTTTTTT. Residues: CASSTQANTGELFF.

This clonotype was observed a few times. This chain links TRBV7-3 with TRBJ2-5; maybe TRBD1 (5 bases). Trimming removed 5 bases at V and 2 bases at J, with 12 bases between. The CDR3 has 14 residues. In germline, CDR1 is SGHTA, CDR2 FQGTGA. DNA of the CDR3: TGTGCCAGCAGCCCTAACAGGAATCAAGAGACCCAGTACTTC. It specifies CASSPNRNQETQYF. The entire variable domain, with the rest obtained from reference TRBV7-3 and TRBJ2-5, is as follows: GAGVSQTPSNKVTEKGKYVELRCDPISGHTALYWYRQSLGQGPEFLIYFQGTGAADDSGLPNDRFFAVRPEGSVSTLKIQRTERGDSAVYLCASSPNRNQETQYFGPGTRLLVL.